Listed below are T cell receptor beta chains from one sample, sequenced in a study of cytomegalovirus exposure and HLA in healthy donors. Assay: immunoSEQ multiplex PCR; the TCRdb copy retains only in-frame clones and omits some. Here the sample spans about 120,000 clones, 70% to 85% being singletons. The sample was PBMCs. These TCRs come from a man between 18 and 29 years old in good health and CMV-seropositive. CDR3s leave out the opening cysteine and the closing phenylalanine or tryptophan.

CDR3aa: ASSTQGSEQY; j_gene: TRBJ2-7; v_gene: TRBV28
CDR3aa: ASTPGIEGTEAF; j_gene: TRBJ1-1; v_gene: TRBV27
CDR3aa: ASSVEGTALSYEQY; j_gene: TRBJ2-7; v_gene: TRBV9
CDR3aa: ASSSTQGASLGKLF; j_gene: TRBJ1-4; v_gene: TRBV7-2
CDR3aa: ATSRVRLEDSPLH; j_gene: TRBJ1-6; v_gene: TRBV15
CDR3aa: ASSPSAARETGGQY; j_gene: TRBJ2-7; v_gene: TRBV7-9
CDR3aa: AISGEAFSNYGYT; j_gene: TRBJ1-2; v_gene: TRBV10-3
CDR3aa: ASSHLPTGEKLF; j_gene: TRBJ1-4; v_gene: TRBV4-1
CDR3aa: ASSMAGQVPANQPQH; j_gene: TRBJ1-5; v_gene: TRBV19
CDR3aa: ASSYASTGSGNTIY; j_gene: TRBJ1-3; v_gene: TRBV13
CDR3aa: ASSEGDTGELF; j_gene: TRBJ2-2; v_gene: TRBV6-4
CDR3aa: ASRGTFQETQY; j_gene: TRBJ2-5; v_gene: TRBV6-1
CDR3aa: ASTRQSTEAF; j_gene: TRBJ1-1; v_gene: TRBV11-3
CDR3aa: ASSPTSRQAGYT; j_gene: TRBJ1-2; v_gene: TRBV7-8
CDR3aa: ASSIPGRGDSPLH; j_gene: TRBJ1-6; v_gene: TRBV5-6
CDR3aa: ASRGGGSNEQY; j_gene: TRBJ2-7; v_gene: TRBV4-1
CDR3aa: ASSQEFVTGELF; j_gene: TRBJ2-2; v_gene: TRBV4-1
CDR3aa: ASTLGGAALTYGYT; j_gene: TRBJ1-2; v_gene: TRBV9
CDR3aa: ASSGQGTPEAF; j_gene: TRBJ1-1; v_gene: TRBV10-1
CDR3aa: AISEGAGGTEAF; j_gene: TRBJ1-1; v_gene: TRBV10-3
CDR3aa: ASSQVGTSGDTQY; j_gene: TRBJ2-3; v_gene: TRBV4-1
CDR3aa: ASSFDSGDKPQH; j_gene: TRBJ1-5; v_gene: TRBV7-2
CDR3aa: ATSRPKGAPMNTEAF; j_gene: TRBJ1-1; v_gene: TRBV15
CDR3aa: ASSTRAPEQY; j_gene: TRBJ2-7; v_gene: TRBV6-6
CDR3aa: ASSRGLAGGANTGELF; j_gene: TRBJ2-2; v_gene: TRBV19
CDR3aa: SVETSRATKAF; j_gene: TRBJ1-1; v_gene: TRBV29-1
CDR3aa: AWSDLAGVGAETQY; j_gene: TRBJ2-5; v_gene: TRBV30
CDR3aa: ASRYQSGTNTGELF; j_gene: TRBJ2-2; v_gene: TRBV6-5
CDR3aa: ASSWGQGNTEAF; j_gene: TRBJ1-1; v_gene: TRBV5-1
CDR3aa: ASTQRWTGSGEQF; j_gene: TRBJ2-1; v_gene: TRBV5-8
CDR3aa: ASSIALAGGTDTQY; j_gene: TRBJ2-3; v_gene: TRBV11-2
CDR3aa: ASSPALNSPLH; j_gene: TRBJ1-6; v_gene: TRBV18
CDR3aa: SVEGSGASQY; j_gene: TRBJ2-3; v_gene: TRBV29-1
CDR3aa: ASSPRGIVAGNTIY; j_gene: TRBJ1-3; v_gene: TRBV7-2
CDR3aa: SVDGKGANEQF; j_gene: TRBJ2-1; v_gene: TRBV29-1
CDR3aa: ATKGLDPWETQY; j_gene: TRBJ2-5; v_gene: TRBV10-2
CDR3aa: ASSLIRQGSEQPQH; j_gene: TRBJ1-5; v_gene: TRBV7-9
CDR3aa: ASSPGQGAGNEQF; j_gene: TRBJ2-1; v_gene: TRBV18
CDR3aa: ASSSLAGGPQF; j_gene: TRBJ2-1; v_gene: TRBV7-2
CDR3aa: ASSLKSAKNIQY; j_gene: TRBJ2-4; v_gene: TRBV5-4
CDR3aa: ASSPGQGARTEAF; j_gene: TRBJ1-1; v_gene: TRBV18
CDR3aa: ASSVPGHGREKLF; j_gene: TRBJ1-4; v_gene: TRBV6-1
CDR3aa: ASSLGAIVGTDTQY; j_gene: TRBJ2-3; v_gene: TRBV5-1
CDR3aa: ASGLDRGLGEAF; j_gene: TRBJ1-1; v_gene: TRBV12-5
CDR3aa: AISAGTKQYNEQF; j_gene: TRBJ2-1; v_gene: TRBV10-3
CDR3aa: ASTRGGSNQPQH; j_gene: TRBJ1-5; v_gene: TRBV6-5
CDR3aa: ATAQGSSYEQY; j_gene: TRBJ2-7; v_gene: TRBV6-5